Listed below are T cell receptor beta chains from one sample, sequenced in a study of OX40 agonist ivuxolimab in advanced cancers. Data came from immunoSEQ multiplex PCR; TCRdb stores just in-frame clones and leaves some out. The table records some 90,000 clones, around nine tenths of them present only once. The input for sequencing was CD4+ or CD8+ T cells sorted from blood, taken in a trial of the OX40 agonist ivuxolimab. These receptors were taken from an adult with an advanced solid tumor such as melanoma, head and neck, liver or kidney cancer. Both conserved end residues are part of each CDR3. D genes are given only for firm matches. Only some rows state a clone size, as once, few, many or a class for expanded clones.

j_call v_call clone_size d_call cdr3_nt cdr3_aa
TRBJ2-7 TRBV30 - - TGTGCCTGGACAAGGTCGGGGAGCGAGCAGTACTTC CAWTRSGSEQYF
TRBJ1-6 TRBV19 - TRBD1 TGTGCCAGTCCTCCGGGACAGGGGAGTTCACCCCTCCACTTT CASPPGQGSSPLHF
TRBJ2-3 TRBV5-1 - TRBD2 TGCGCCAGCAGCTTGGAGGGCAGAGCGGGAGCAGATACGCAGTATTTT CASSLEGRAGADTQYF
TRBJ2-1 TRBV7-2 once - TGTGCCAGCAGTCCACGGGGAGGCTCCTACAATGAGCAGTTCTTC CASSPRGGSYNEQFF
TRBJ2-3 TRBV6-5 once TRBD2 TGTGCCAGCAGGGTAGAAGCGGGGACCACAGATACGCAGTATTTT CASRVEAGTTDTQYF
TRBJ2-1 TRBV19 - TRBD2 TGTGCCAGCGGGCGGTCGGGACTAGTAATTTTGGATGAGCAGTTCTTC CASGRSGLVILDEQFF
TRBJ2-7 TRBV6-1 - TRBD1 TGTGCCAGCAGTCCCCGGGACAGGGGATCCTACGAGCAGTACTTC CASSPRDRGSYEQYF
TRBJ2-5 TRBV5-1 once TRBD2 TGCGCCAGCAGCTTGGTAGCGGGAGGGGCAGAGACCCAGTACTTC CASSLVAGGAETQYF
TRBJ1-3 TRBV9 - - TGTGCCAGCAGCGGGCCCAGGAGAGGGGCCGGAAACACCATATATTTT CASSGPRRGAGNTIYF
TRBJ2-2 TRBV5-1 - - TGCGCCAGCAGCTTGAGGACCACCCACACCGGGGAGCTGTTTTTT CASSLRTTHTGELFF
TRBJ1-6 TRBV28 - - TGTGCCAGCACTCATGACGCCTTTGCGAGCTCCTATAATTCACCCCTCCACTTT CASTHDAFASSYNSPLHF
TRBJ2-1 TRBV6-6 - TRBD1 TGTGCCAGCAGAATGGGACAGGGGGTCGATGAGCAGTTCTTC CASRMGQGVDEQFF
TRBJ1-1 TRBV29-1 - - TGCAGCGTTGACCCGGCCCGAAACACTGAAGCTTTCTTT CSVDPARNTEAFF
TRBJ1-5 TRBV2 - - TGTGCCAGCCGTCGCCAAGTATTCAGCAATCAGCCCCAGCATTTT CASRRQVFSNQPQHF
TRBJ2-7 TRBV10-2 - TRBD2 TGCGCCAGCGCCATGACTAGCGGTTACGAGCAGTACTTC CASAMTSGYEQYF
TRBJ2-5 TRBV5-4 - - TGTGCCAGCAGCTTCGGGAGAGGACAAGGAGAGACCCAGTACTTC CASSFGRGQGETQYF
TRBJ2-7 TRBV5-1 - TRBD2 TGCGCCAGCTATCGGGGAGCGGGAAAGGTCGCCTACGAGCAGTACTTC CASYRGAGKVAYEQYF
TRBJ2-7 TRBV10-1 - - TGCGCCAGCAGTGAGGGTCCCGCCTCTAGCGAGCAGTACTTC CASSEGPASSEQYF
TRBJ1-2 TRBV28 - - TGTGCCAGCAGTTTACTACAGGGTCTTCGGAATGGCTACACCTTC CASSLLQGLRNGYTF
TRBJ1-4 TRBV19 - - TGTGCCAGTAGGCTGGCGGGAGTTAATGAAAAACTGTTTTTT CASRLAGVNEKLFF